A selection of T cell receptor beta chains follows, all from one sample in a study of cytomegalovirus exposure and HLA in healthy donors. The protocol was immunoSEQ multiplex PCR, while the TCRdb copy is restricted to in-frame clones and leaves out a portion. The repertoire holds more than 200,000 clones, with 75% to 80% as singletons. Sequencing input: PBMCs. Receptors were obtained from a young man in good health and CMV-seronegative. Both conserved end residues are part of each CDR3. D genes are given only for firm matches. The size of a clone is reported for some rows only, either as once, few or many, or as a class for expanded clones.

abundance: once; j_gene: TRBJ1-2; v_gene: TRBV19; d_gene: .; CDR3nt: TGTGCCAGTAGCAATTGGGACACCCTTAACTATGGCTACACCTTC; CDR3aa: CASSNWDTLNYGYTF
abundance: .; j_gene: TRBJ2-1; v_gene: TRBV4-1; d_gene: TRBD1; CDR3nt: TGCGCCAGCAGCCAAGATTCGGGACAGGGTCTCAATGAGCAGTTCTTC; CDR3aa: CASSQDSGQGLNEQFF
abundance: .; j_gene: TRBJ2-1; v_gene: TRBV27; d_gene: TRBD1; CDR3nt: TGTGCCAGCAGTTTGGATGAGGGGACAGGGCGGATACATGAGCAGTTCTTC; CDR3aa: CASSLDEGTGRIHEQFF
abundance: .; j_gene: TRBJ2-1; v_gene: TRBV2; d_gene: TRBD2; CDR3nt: TGTGCCAGCAGTGTCCTAGCGGGGGGGGGTGAGCAGTTCTTC; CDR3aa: CASSVLAGGGEQFF
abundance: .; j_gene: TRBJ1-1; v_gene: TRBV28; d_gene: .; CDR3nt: TGTGCCAGCAGTTTATCTGAACCGACAGGATCGAACACTGAAGCTTTCTTT; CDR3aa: CASSLSEPTGSNTEAFF
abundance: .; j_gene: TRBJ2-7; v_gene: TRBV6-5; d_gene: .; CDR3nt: TGTGCCAGCAGACTACTAGCAAATATTAACGAGCAGTACTTC; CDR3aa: CASRLLANINEQYF
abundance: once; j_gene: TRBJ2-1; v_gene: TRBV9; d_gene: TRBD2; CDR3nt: TGTGCCAGCTCCTCTAGCGGGGGCAATGAGCAGTTCTTC; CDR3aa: CASSSSGGNEQFF
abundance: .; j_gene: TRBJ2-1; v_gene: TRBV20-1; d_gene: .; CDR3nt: TGCAGTGCCACTCGACTGAATGAGCAGTTCTTC; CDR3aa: CSATRLNEQFF
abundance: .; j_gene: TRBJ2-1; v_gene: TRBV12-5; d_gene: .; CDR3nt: TGTGCTAGTGGTTTGGTACGAGTGCTAAGGGGTCTCTCCTACAATGAGCAGTTCTTC; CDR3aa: CASGLVRVLRGLSYNEQFF
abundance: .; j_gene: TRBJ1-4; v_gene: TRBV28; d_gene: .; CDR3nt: TGTGCCAGCAGCCGAGGGACATCCTCTGCAACTAATGAAAAACTGTTTTTT; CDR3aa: CASSRGTSSATNEKLFF
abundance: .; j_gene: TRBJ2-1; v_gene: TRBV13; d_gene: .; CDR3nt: TGTGCCAGCAGCTTAGAAGTTAGCCGCTACAATGAGCAGTTCTTC; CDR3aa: CASSLEVSRYNEQFF
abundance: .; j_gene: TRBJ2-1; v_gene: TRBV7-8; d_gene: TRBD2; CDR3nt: TGTGCCAGCAGCGTGGGACTAGCGGGAGGGGACAATGAGCAGTTCTTC; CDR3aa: CASSVGLAGGDNEQFF
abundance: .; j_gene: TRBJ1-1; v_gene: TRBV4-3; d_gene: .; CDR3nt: TGCGCCAGCAGCCAAGATCGGGGGGGGGCGGGCACTGAAGCTTTCTTT; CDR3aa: CASSQDRGGAGTEAFF
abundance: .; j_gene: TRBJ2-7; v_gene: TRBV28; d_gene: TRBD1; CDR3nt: TGTGCCAGCGGGGACAGGGGACTTTCCTACGAGCAGTACTTC; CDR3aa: CASGDRGLSYEQYF
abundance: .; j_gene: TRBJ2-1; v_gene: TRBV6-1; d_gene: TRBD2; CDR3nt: TGTGCCAGCAGTGGGACTAGCGGGATGTTTGTAATGGGCAATGAGCAGTTCTTC; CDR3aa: CASSGTSGMFVMGNEQFF
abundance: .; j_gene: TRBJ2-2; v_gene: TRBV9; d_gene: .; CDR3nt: TGTGCCAGCAGCGTAAAAGCCGGGACACCGAACACCGGGGAGCTGTTTTTT; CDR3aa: CASSVKAGTPNTGELFF
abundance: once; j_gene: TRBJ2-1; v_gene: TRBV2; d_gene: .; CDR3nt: TGTGCCAGCAGGTGGGAGTCCCCCGAGCAGTTCTTC; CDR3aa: CASRWESPEQFF
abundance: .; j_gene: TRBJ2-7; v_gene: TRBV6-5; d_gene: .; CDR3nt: TGTGCCAGCAGTTACTCGATGATAAAGACTACCTACGAGCAGTACTTC; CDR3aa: CASSYSMIKTTYEQYF
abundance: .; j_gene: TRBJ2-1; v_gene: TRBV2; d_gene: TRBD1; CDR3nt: TGTGCCAGCAGTCCCTCAGGGGGAAGGAAATTCAATGAGCAGTTCTTC; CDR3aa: CASSPSGGRKFNEQFF
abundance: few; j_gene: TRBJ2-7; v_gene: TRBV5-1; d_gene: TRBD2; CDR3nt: TGCGCCTCCGGGGTTAGCGGGGCCCACGAGCAGTACTTC; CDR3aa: CASGVSGAHEQYF